The rows below give T cell receptor beta chains drawn from one sample of a study of blood T cell repertoires in COVID-19. The data were produced by immunoSEQ multiplex PCR, yet TCRdb's version contains in-frame clones alone and is incomplete. The sample includes 120,000 to 150,000 clones, approximately 87% of them seen just once. Sequencing used peripheral blood. The receptors were gathered from a woman between 50 and 59 years old with active or convalescent COVID-19. The CDR3 runs from the conserved cysteine through the conserved F or W. A D gene is named only where the DNA matches it firmly. Only part of the rows carry a size: once, few, many, or a class if the clone is expanded.

v_call	d_call	clone_size	j_call	cdr3_nt	cdr3_aa
TRBV18	.	.	TRBJ2-2	TGTGCCAGCTCCCAGGAGTTTAAGAGGGGGACCTACACCGGGGAGCTGTTTTTT	CASSQEFKRGTYTGELFF
TRBV29-1	.	.	TRBJ1-2	TGCAGCGTTGAAGCAGGAATAACCAACTATGGCTACACCTTC	CSVEAGITNYGYTF
TRBV6-2/TRBV6-3	.	once	TRBJ2-1	TGTGCCAGCAGTTCCAACTTAATTTCCTACAATGAGCAGTTCTTC	CASSSNLISYNEQFF
TRBV10-3	.	.	TRBJ1-2	TGTGCCATCAGTGAAAGTGTTGTCCGGGGGGGGACGTATGGCTACACCTTC	CAISESVVRGGTYGYTF
TRBV30	TRBD1	.	TRBJ1-2	TGTGCCTGGGGACAGGGGGCTTTAACCTATGGCTACACCTTC	CAWGQGALTYGYTF
TRBV28	.	.	TRBJ1-4	TGTGCCAGCAGTGCTATCGGACAGCGGGAAAAACTGTTTTTT	CASSAIGQREKLFF
TRBV28	TRBD2	.	TRBJ2-5	TGTGCCAGCAGTTTAACTAGCGGGAGAACCCAGTACTTC	CASSLTSGRTQYF
TRBV24-1	.	.	TRBJ2-7	TGTGCCACCAGTGATCGGCAGGGTTACGAGCAGTACTTC	CATSDRQGYEQYF
TRBV4-1	.	.	TRBJ1-6	TGCGCCAGCAGCCATCCAGGGGTCGCGGATTCACCCCTCCACTTT	CASSHPGVADSPLHF
TRBV4-2	TRBD1	.	TRBJ1-5	TGTGCCAGCAGCCAATCCGGGACAGGGACCTTTAGCAATCAGCCCCAGCATTTT	CASSQSGTGTFSNQPQHF
TRBV19	.	.	TRBJ1-1	TGTGCCAGCCAGAGTCGGGAGGATGAAGCTTTCTTT	CASQSREDEAFF
TRBV5-1	.	.	TRBJ2-3	TGCGCCAGCAGCTCGTTAGGGGCAGATACGCAGTATTTT	CASSSLGADTQYF
TRBV7-3	TRBD2	.	TRBJ2-3	TGTGCCAGCAGCTTGTTAGGGACTAGCGACGCAGATACGCAGTATTTT	CASSLLGTSDADTQYF
TRBV3-1/TRBV3-2	.	.	TRBJ1-1	TGTGCCAGCAGCCAAGCTCGGGGGATGAACACTGAAGCTTTCTTT	CASSQARGMNTEAFF
TRBV14	.	.	TRBJ2-5	TGTGCCAGCAGCCAAGATCAGACTTCCCAAGAGACCCAGTACTTC	CASSQDQTSQETQYF
TRBV18	TRBD1	.	TRBJ2-2	TGTGCCAGCTCGCCAGCCGGGACAGTGAACACCGGGGAGCTGTTTTTT	CASSPAGTVNTGELFF
TRBV19	TRBD1	.	TRBJ1-5	TGTGCCAGTAGCCGTGGACAGGAGGCTTTTTGGGCCGATCAGCCCCAGCATTTT	CASSRGQEAFWADQPQHF